This is a list of T cell receptor beta chains from one sample in a study of blood T cell repertoires in COVID-19. Repertoires were generated with immunoSEQ multiplex PCR, while TCRdb's copy carries only in-frame clones and drops some. The sample has about 160,000 clones; about 86% are singletons. The sample taken for sequencing was peripheral blood. Receptors originate from a man between 70 and 80 years old with acute or convalescent COVID-19. Each CDR3 is given with its conserved first and last residue. The D gene is left open where the match is weak. Expanded clones get a size class; other rows say once, few or many, or leave the size out.

J	V	size	D	CDR3	DNA
TRBJ2-7	TRBV3-1/TRBV3-2	.	TRBD1	CASSSYGTGSQYEQYF	TGTGCCAGCAGCTCTTACGGGACAGGGAGTCAATACGAGCAGTACTTC
TRBJ1-2	TRBV30	.	TRBD1	CAWSPGTDYGYTF	TGTGCCTGGAGTCCCGGGACAGACTATGGCTACACCTTC
TRBJ1-6	TRBV28	.	TRBD1	CASTSGTGSYNSPLHF	TGTGCCAGCACTTCCGGGACAGGCTCCTATAATTCACCCCTCCACTTT
TRBJ2-2	TRBV24-1	.	.	CATSETGNTGELFF	TGTGCCACCAGTGAAACAGGGAACACCGGGGAGCTGTTTTTT
TRBJ1-3	TRBV7-2	.	.	CASSLVWSHGNTIYF	TGTGCCAGCAGCTTAGTGTGGAGCCATGGAAACACCATATATTTT
TRBJ2-1	TRBV28	.	TRBD1	CASSSAGTGEGNEQFF	TGTGCCAGCAGTTCGGCCGGGACAGGGGAGGGTAATGAGCAGTTCTTC
TRBJ1-1	TRBV18	.	TRBD1	CASSPKELTGMSTEAFF	TGTGCCAGCTCACCAAAAGAGTTGACAGGGATGAGCACTGAAGCTTTCTTT
TRBJ2-2	TRBV24-1	few	TRBD2	CATSDQGLANTGELFF	TGTGCCACCAGTGATCAGGGACTAGCGAACACCGGGGAGCTGTTTTTT
TRBJ1-2	TRBV28	.	TRBD1	CASRTGGYGYTF	TGTGCCAGCAGGACAGGGGGCTATGGCTACACCTTC
TRBJ1-2	TRBV19	.	.	CAPQADSLDGYTF	TGTGCCCCCCAGGCGGACAGTCTGGATGGCTACACCTTC
TRBJ1-2	TRBV4-3	.	.	CASSRDQGINYGYTF	TGCGCCAGCAGCCGCGACCAGGGGATTAACTATGGCTACACCTTC
TRBJ2-2	TRBV28	.	TRBD1	CASIPTGGGGTGELFF	TGTGCCAGCATCCCGACAGGGGGCGGAGGCACCGGGGAGCTGTTTTTT
TRBJ2-1	TRBV7-6	.	TRBD2	CASSLAAGTGAYNEQFF	TGTGCCAGCAGCTTAGCAGCGGGGACGGGCGCCTACAATGAGCAGTTCTTC
TRBJ2-4	TRBV19	.	.	CASSKWVSQVENIQYF	TGTGCCAGTAGTAAATGGGTGTCTCAGGTAGAAAACATTCAGTACTTC
TRBJ2-2	TRBV13	.	TRBD2	CASSAGTSGGELFF	TGTGCCAGCAGCGCCGGGACTAGCGGCGGGGAGCTGTTTTTT
TRBJ2-1	TRBV11-2	.	.	CASSLVGHSSGNEQFF	TGTGCCAGCAGCTTAGTGGGACATTCTAGCGGCAATGAGCAGTTCTTC
TRBJ2-7	TRBV28	.	TRBD2	CASSFGLAGGILGEQYF	TGTGCCAGCAGTTTTGGGCTAGCGGGAGGGATCCTCGGGGAGCAGTACTTC
TRBJ1-4	TRBV28	.	TRBD1	CASSPVGQGDEKLFF	TGTGCCAGCAGTCCCGTGGGACAGGGGGATGAAAAACTGTTTTTT
TRBJ2-1	TRBV4-2	.	TRBD2	CASSQVSAGGPRNEQFF	TGTGCCAGCAGCCAAGTTTCGGCGGGAGGGCCTAGGAATGAGCAGTTCTTC
TRBJ2-2	TRBV5-1	.	TRBD2	CASSLLAVDTGELFF	TGCGCCAGCAGCTTACTAGCGGTTGACACCGGGGAGCTGTTTTTT
TRBJ2-1	TRBV10-3	.	.	CAISEPGVGSAKRNEQFF	TGTGCCATCAGTGAGCCCGGGGTGGGGAGCGCAAAGAGGAATGAGCAGTTCTTC
TRBJ1-3	TRBV19	.	.	CASSMVRAGRSSGNTIYF	TGTGCCAGTAGTATGGTCAGGGCTGGTAGGAGCTCTGGAAACACCATATATTTT
TRBJ1-5	TRBV28	.	.	CASSKPGLNQPQHF	TGTGCCAGCAGTAAGCCAGGTCTCAATCAGCCCCAGCATTTT